One and the same sample provided the 8 T cell receptor beta chains below, sequenced in a study of memory CD4+ T cells and cytomegalovirus serostatus. The sort gate was single viable CD3+CD4+CD8-CD45RO+ cells for memory CD4+ T cells. This table comes from immunoSEQ multiplex PCR, and its TCRdb copy is limited to in-frame clones, with some not included. The sample includes 64,000 or so clones, roughly 80% seen only once; the top ten take almost 0.9%. Sequenced input: memory CD4+ T cells from blood. The receptors shown here come from an adult in good health and CMV-seronegative.

The V and J genes are TRBV19 and TRBJ1-5; tentative D call: TRBD1 (5 bases). CDR3 size: 14 residues. Germline V CDR1 and CDR2: LNHDA, SQIVND (reference sequence). V was cut by 4 bases and J by 5 bases, with 12 bases left in between. The CDR3, as DNA: TGTGCCAGTAGTAGAAAGGGGAGGTATCAGCCCCAGCATTTT. Residues: CASSRKGRYQPQHF. Filled out from reference TRBV19 and TRBJ1-5, the complete variable domain reads DGGITQSPKYLFRKEGQNVTLSCEQNLNHDAMYWYRQDPGQGLRLIYYSQIVNDFQKGDIAEGYSVSREKKESFPLTVTSAQKNPTAFYLCASSRKGRYQPQHFGDGTRLSIL.

This clone was picked up one time. The V call is TRBV6-5, the J call TRBJ1-2, with D unresolved. With 0 bases removed from V and 3 bases from J, the gap between germline ends came to 5 bases. The CDR3 is 13 residues long. Germline loops: CDR1 MNHEY, CDR2 SVGAGI. The CDR3 spells CASSYSNYYGYTF. CDR3 nucleotides: TGTGCCAGCAGTTACTCGAACTACTATGGCTACACCTTC.

The chain uses TRBV7-9 and TRBJ2-5; D gene uncertain. The germline CDR1 and CDR2 sequences are SEHNR and FQNEAQ (reference sequence). The length of the CDR3 is 14 residues. V lost 6 bases, J lost 0 bases, and 11 bases lay in between. CDR3 DNA: TGTGCCAGCAGGCGGAACAAGTACCAAGAGACCCAGTACTTC. It yields the protein CASRRNKYQETQYF.

This clone showed up just once. The chain combines TRBV29-1 with TRBJ2-6, with D possibly being TRBD1 (5 bases). V dropped 4 bases and J dropped 2 bases, with 9 bases sitting between them. The V gene's germline CDR1 is SQVTM and CDR2 ANQGSEA. CDR3 length: 14 amino acids. As DNA, the CDR3 is TGCAGCGTTGCTGTAGGGGCTGGGGCCAACGTCCTGACTTTC. It yields the protein CSVAVGAGANVLTF.

J is TRBJ2-7 and V is TRBV15; tentative D call: TRBD1 (6 bases). There are 14 residues in the CDR3. Per germline, CDR1 LNHNV and CDR2 YYDKDF (reference sequence). The V gene lost 0 bases and the J gene lost 9 bases, with 15 bases spanning the gap. The CDR3 DNA is TGTGCCACCAGCAGAGAAGGGGGAAGTATGGGGCAGTACTTC. It yields the protein CATSREGGSMGQYF.

Only a few counts were recorded for this clone. The chain uses TRBV2 and TRBJ1-2; possible D gene TRBD1, 5 bases. The length of the CDR3 is 12 residues. CDR1 is SNHLY, CDR2 FYNNEI, per germline. Trimming shortened V by 5 bases and J by 4 bases, and 8 bases separated the two germline ends. CDR3 loop: CASSIQGYGYTF. The CDR3 DNA reads TGTGCCAGCAGTATTCAGGGCTATGGCTACACCTTC.

This clone was recorded once. The CDR3 sequence is CASSDPPQGAYGYTF. The DNA for the CDR3 is TGCGCCAGCAGTGACCCCCCACAGGGAGCGTATGGCTACACCTTC. This chain joins TRBV10-2 and TRBJ1-2; the D gene is possibly TRBD1 (6 bases). This CDR3 has 15 amino acids. Germline CDR1 reads WSHSY; CDR2 reads SAAADI. V was clipped by 3 bases and J by 5 bases, with 16 bases between them.

This clone occurred once. The same CDR3 arises from other DNA sequences in this sample as well. V gene TRBV9 combines with J gene TRBJ2-5, with 8 positions matching TRBD2. V shed 4 bases and J 2 bases; nucleotides not matched to a gene: 10. CDR3 size: 16 residues. CDR1 is SGDLS, CDR2 YYNGEE, per germline. CDR3 amino acids: CASSPRGLAGQETQYF. CDR3 coding DNA: TGTGCCAGCAGCCCGCGGGGGTTAGCGGGACAAGAGACCCAGTACTTC.